This T cell receptor beta chain was captured by sequencing in a study of metastatic and nonmetastatic thyroid tumors. This clone has a count of ten or more. Every patient was untreated before thyroid surgery. MiXCR was used by TCRdb to re-call the PCR reads. The sample carries about 59,000 clones, 16% recorded once. Germline V CDR1 and CDR2: SQVTM, ANQGSEA. V was trimmed by 0 bases and J by 0 bases, leaving 12 bases between them. There are 16 residues in the CDR3. What was sequenced was blood. The chain has TRBV29-1 and TRBJ2-1; D possibly corresponds to TRBD2 (6 bases). The TCR originated in a male donor with papillary thyroid cancer or a benign thyroid nodule (not recorded which). Some clones in this sample may be carry-over from other donors' samples. CDR3 sequence reads: CSVEETSWGSYNEQFF. The CDR3 bases are TGCAGCGTTGAAGAAACTAGCTGGGGCTCCTACAATGAGCAGTTCTTC.